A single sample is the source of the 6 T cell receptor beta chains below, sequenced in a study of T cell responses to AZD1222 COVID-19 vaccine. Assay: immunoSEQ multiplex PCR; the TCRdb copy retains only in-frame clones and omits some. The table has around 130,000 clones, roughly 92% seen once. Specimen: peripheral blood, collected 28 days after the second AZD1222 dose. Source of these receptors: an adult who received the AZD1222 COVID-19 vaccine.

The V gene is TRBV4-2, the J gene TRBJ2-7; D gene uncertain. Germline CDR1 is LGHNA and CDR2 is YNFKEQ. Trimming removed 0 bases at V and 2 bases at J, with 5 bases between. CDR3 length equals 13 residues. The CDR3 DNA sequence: TGTGCCAGCAGCCAAGATGTGACCTACGAGCAGTACTTC. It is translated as CASSQDVTYEQYF.

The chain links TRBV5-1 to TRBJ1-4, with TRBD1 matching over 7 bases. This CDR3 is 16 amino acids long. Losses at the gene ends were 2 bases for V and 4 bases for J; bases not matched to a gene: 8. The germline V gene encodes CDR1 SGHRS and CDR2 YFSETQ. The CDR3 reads CASSFQGGAVNEKLFF. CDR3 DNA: TGCGCCAGCAGCTTCCAGGGGGGGGCCGTTAATGAAAAACTGTTTTTT.

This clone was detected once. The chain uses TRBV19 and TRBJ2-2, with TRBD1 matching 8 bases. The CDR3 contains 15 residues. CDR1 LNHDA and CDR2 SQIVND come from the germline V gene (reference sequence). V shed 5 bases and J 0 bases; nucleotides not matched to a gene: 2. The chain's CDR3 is CASSVGQANTGELFF. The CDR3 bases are TGTGCCAGTAGTGTGGGACAGGCGAACACCGGGGAGCTGTTTTTT.

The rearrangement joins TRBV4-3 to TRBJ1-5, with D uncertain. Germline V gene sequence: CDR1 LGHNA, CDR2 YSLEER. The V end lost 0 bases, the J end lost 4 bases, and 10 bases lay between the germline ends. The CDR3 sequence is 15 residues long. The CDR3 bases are TGCGCCAGCAGCCAAGATTGGGCGAAAAATCAGCCCCAGCATTTT. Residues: CASSQDWAKNQPQHF.

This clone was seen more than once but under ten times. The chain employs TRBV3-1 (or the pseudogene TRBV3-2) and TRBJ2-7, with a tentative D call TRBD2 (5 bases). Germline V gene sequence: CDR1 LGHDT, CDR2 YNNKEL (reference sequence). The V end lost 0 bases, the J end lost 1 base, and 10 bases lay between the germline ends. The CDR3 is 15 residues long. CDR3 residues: CASSQELAASYEQYF. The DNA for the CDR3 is TGTGCCAGCAGCCAAGAGCTAGCCGCGTCCTACGAGCAGTACTTC.

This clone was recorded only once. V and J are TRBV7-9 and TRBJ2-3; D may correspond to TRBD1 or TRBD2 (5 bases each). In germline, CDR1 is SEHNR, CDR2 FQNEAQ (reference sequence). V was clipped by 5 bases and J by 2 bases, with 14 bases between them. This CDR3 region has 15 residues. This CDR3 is CASSGHGGPTDTQYF. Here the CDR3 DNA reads TGTGCCAGCAGCGGCCATGGGGGACCCACAGATACGCAGTATTTT.